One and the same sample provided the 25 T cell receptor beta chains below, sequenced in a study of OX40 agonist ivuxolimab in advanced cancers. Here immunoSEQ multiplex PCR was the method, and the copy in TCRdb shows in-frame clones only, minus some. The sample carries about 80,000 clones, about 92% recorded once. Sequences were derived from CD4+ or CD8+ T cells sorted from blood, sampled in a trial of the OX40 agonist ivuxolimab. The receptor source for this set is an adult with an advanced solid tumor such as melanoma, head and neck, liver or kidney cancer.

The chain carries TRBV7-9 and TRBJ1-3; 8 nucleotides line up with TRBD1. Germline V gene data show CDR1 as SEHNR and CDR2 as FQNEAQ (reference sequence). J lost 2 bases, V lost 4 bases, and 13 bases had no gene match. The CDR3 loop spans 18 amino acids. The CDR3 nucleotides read TGTGCCAGCAGCTCCCTCGATGATATGGACAGGGCTGGAAACACCATATATTTT. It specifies CASSSLDDMDRAGNTIYF.

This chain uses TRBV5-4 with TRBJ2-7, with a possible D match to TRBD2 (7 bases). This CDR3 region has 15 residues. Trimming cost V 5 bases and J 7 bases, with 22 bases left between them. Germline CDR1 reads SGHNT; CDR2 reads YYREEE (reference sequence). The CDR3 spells CASRYGEGGQGEQYF. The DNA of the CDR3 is TGTGCCAGCAGATATGGGGAGGGGGGGCAAGGTGAGCAGTACTTC.

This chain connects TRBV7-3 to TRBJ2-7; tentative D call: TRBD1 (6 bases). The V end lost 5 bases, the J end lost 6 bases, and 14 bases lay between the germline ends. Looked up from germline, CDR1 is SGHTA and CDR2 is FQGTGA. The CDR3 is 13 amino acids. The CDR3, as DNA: TGTGCCAGCAGCCCCCAGGTAGGGGGCGAGCAGTACTTC. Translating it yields CASSPQVGGEQYF.

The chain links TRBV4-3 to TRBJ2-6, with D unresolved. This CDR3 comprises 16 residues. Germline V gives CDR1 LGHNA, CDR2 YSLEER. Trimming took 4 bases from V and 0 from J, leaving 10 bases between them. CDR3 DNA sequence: TGCGCCAGCAGCCGCGGACGGTTCTCTGGGGCCAACGTCCTGACTTTC. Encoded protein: CASSRGRFSGANVLTF.

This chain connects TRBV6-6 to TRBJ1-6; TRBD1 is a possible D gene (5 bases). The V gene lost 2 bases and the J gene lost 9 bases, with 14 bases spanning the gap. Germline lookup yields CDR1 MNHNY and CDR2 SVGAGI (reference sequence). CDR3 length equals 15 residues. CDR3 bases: TGTGCCAGCAGTTACCCCGCAGGTCAGGGTTCACCCCTCCACTTT. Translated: CASSYPAGQGSPLHF.

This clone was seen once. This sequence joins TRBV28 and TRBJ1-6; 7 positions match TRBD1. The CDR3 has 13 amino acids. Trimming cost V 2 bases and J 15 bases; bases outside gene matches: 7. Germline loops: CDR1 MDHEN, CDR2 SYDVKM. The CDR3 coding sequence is TGTGCCAGCAGTTTAGGGACACAGGGGCACCTCCACTTT. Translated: CASSLGTQGHLHF.

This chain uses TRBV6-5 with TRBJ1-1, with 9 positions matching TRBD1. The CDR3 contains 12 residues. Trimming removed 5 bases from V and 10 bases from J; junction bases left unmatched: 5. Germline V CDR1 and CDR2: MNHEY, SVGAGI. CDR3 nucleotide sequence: TGTGCCAGCAGTAGGACAGGGGAAAGAGCTTTCTTT. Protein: CASSRTGERAFF.

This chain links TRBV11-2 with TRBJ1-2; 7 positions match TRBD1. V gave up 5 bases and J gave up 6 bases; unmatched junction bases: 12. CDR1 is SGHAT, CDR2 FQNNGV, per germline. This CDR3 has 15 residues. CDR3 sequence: CASSPLTGRGNGYTF. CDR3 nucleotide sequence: TGTGCCAGCAGCCCCCTGACAGGGCGGGGGAATGGCTACACCTTC.

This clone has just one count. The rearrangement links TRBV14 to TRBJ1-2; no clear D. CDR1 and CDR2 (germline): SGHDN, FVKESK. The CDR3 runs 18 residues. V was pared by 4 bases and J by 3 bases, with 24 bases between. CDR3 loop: CASSPLLGTSRGYYGYTF. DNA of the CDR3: TGTGCCAGCAGCCCCCTGTTAGGTACCAGTCGGGGATACTATGGCTACACCTTC.

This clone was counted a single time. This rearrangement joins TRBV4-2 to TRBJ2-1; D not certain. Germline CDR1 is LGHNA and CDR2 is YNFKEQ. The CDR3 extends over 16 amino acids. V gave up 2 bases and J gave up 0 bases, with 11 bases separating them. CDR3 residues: CASSQRDGPSYNEQFF. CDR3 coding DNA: TGTGCCAGCAGCCAACGCGACGGACCCTCCTACAATGAGCAGTTCTTC.

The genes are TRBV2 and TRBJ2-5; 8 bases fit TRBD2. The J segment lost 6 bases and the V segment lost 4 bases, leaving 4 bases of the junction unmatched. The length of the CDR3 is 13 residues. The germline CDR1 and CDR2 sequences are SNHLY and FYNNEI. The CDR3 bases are TGTGCCAGCAGTGGCGGGGGGAGGAAGACCCAGTACTTC. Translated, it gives CASSGGGRKTQYF.

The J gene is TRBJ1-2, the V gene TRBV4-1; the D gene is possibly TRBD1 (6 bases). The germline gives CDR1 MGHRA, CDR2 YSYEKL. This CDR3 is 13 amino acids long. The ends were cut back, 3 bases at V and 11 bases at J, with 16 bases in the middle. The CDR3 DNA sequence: TGCGCCAGCAGCCACGGTGACAGGAACACTTACACCTTC. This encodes CASSHGDRNTYTF.

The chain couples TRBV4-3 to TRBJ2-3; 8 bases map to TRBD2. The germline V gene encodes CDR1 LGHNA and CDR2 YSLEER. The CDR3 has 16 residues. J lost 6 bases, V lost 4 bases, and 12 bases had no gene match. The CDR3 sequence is CASSPGGGTGADTQYF. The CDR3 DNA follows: TGCGCCAGCAGCCCCGGGGGGGGGACGGGAGCGGATACGCAGTATTTT.

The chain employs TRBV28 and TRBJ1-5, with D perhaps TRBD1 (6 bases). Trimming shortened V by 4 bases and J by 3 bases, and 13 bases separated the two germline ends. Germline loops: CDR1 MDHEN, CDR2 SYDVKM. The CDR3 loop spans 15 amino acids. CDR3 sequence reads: CASSSTGSNNQPQHF. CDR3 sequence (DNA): TGTGCCAGCAGTTCTACAGGGAGTAACAATCAGCCCCAGCATTTT.

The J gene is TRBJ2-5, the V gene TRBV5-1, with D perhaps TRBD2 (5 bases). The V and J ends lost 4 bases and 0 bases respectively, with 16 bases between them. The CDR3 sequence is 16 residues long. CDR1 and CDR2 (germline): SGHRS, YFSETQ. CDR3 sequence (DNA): TGCGCCAGCAGCATAACGGCTAGCAGGTACCAAGAGACCCAGTACTTC. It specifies CASSITASRYQETQYF.

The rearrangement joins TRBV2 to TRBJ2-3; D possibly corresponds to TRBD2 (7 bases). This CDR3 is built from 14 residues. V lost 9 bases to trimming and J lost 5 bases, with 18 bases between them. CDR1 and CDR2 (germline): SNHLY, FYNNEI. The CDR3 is CARGGAGVEDTQYF. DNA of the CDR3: TGTGCCAGGGGGGGCGCGGGAGTAGAAGATACGCAGTATTTT. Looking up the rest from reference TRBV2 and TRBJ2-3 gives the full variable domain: EPEVTQTPSHQVTQMGQEVILRCVPISNHLYFYWYRQILGQKVEFLVSFYNNEISEKSEIFDDQFSVERPDGSNFTLKIRSTKLEDSAMYFCARGGAGVEDTQYFGPGTRLTVL.

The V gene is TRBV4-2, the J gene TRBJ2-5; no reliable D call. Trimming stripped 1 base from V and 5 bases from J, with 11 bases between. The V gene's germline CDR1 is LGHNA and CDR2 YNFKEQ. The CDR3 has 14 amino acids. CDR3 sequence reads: CASSQGLGSETQYF. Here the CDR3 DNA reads TGTGCCAGCAGCCAAGGGCTAGGTAGTGAGACCCAGTACTTC.

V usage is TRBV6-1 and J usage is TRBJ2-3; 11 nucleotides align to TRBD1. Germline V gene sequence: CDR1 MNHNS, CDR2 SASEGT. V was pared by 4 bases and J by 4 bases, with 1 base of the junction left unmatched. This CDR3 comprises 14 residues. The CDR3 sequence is CASSGDRGADTQYF. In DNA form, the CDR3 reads TGTGCCAGCAGTGGGGACAGGGGGGCAGATACGCAGTATTTT.

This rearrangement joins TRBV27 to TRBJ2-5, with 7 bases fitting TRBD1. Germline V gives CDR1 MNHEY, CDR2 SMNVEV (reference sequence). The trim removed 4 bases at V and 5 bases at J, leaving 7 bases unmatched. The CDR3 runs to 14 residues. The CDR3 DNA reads TGTGCCAGCAGTTCACGACAGGGTAGCGAGACCCAGTACTTC. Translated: CASSSRQGSETQYF.

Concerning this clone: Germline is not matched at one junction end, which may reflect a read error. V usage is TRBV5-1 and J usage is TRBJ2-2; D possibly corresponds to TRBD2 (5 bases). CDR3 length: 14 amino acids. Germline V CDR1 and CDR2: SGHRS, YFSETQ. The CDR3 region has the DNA TGCGCCAGCACCTTGCGGGTGAACACCGGGGAGCTGTTTTTT. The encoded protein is CASTLRVNTGELFF.

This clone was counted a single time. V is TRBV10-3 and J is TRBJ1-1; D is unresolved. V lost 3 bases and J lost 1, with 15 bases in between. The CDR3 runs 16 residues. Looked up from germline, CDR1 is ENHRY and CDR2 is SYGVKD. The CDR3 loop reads CAISDMFEAGNTEAFF. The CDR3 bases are TGTGCCATCAGTGATATGTTTGAGGCGGGGAACACTGAAGCTTTCTTT.

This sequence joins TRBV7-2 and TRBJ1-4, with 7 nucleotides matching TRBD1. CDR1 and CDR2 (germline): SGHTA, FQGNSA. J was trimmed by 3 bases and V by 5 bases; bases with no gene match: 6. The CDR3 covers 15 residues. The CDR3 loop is CASSIRQGPNEKLFF. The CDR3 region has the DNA TGTGCCAGCAGCATTCGACAGGGCCCTAATGAAAAACTGTTTTTT. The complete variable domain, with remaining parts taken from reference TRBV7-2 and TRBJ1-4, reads GAGVSQSPSNKVTEKGKDVELRCDPISGHTALYWYRQSLGQGLEFLIYFQGNSAPDKSGLPSDRFSAERTGGSVSTLTIQRTQQEDSAVYLCASSIRQGPNEKLFFGSGTQLSVL.

The CDR3 protein is CASSHVGSGIYEQYF. The CDR3 coding sequence is TGTGCCAGCAGCCACGTGGGTAGCGGGATTTACGAGCAGTACTTC. The chain links TRBV7-9 to TRBJ2-7; 8 bases align to TRBD2. In germline, CDR1 is SEHNR, CDR2 FQNEAQ (reference sequence). The CDR3 is 15 amino acids. The V gene end was trimmed by 5 bases and the J gene end by 4 bases; junction bases not matched to a gene: 10.

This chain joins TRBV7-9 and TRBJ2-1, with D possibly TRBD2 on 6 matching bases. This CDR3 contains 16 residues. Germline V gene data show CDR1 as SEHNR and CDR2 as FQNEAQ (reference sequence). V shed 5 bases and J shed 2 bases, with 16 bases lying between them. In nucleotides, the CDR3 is TGTGCCAGCAGCCAGACCGGGACTCATGCCTACAATGAGCAGTTCTTC. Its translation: CASSQTGTHAYNEQFF.

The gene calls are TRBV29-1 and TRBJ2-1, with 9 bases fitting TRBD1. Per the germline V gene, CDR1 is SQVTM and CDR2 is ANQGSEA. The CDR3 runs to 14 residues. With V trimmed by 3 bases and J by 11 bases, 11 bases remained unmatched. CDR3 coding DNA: TGCAGCGTTGATCTCGGGACAGGGTCCCCCCAGCAGTTCTTC. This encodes CSVDLGTGSPQQFF.